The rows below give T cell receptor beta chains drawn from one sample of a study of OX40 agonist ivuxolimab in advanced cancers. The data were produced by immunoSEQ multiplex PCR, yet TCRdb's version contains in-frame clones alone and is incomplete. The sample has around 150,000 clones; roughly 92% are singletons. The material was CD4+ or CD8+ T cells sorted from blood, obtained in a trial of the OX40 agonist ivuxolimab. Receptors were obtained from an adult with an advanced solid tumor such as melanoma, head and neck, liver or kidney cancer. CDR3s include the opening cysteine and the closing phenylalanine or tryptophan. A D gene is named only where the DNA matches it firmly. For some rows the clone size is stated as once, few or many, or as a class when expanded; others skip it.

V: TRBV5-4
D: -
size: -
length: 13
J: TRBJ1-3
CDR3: CASSSWTGNTIYF
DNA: TGTGCCAGCAGCTCATGGACTGGAAACACCATATATTTT

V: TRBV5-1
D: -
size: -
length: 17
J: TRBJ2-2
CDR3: CASSLVPSGGNTGELFF
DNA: TGCGCCAGCAGCTTGGTGCCCAGCGGCGGGAACACCGGGGAGCTGTTTTTT

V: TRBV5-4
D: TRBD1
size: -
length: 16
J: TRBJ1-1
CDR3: CASSLGQGGRGTEAFF
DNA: TGTGCCAGCAGCTTGGGACAGGGAGGTAGGGGCACTGAAGCTTTCTTT

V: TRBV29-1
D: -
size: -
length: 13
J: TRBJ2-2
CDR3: CSGYGRNTGELFF
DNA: TGCAGCGGTTACGGTAGGAACACCGGGGAGCTGTTTTTT

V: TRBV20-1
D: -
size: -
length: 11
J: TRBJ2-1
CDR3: CSASNRDRQFF
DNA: TGCAGTGCTAGTAACCGGGACCGACAGTTCTTC

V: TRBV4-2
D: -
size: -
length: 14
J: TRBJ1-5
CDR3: CASSQGVSNQPQHF
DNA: TGTGCCAGCAGCCAGGGCGTTAGCAATCAGCCCCAGCATTTT

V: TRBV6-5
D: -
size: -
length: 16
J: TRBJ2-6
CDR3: CASSYSIRAGANVLTF
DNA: TGTGCCAGCAGTTACTCGATTCGGGCTGGGGCCAACGTCCTGACTTTC

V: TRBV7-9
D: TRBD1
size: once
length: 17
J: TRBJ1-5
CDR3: CASSLAGGTGIGQPQHF
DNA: TGTGCCAGCAGCTTAGCGGGCGGGACAGGGATAGGACAGCCCCAGCATTTT

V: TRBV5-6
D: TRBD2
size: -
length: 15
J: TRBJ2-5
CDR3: CASSPTPAGQETQYF
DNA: TGTGCCAGCAGCCCAACCCCAGCGGGGCAAGAGACCCAGTACTTC

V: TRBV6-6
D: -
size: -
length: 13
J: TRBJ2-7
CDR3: CAGSGAERGEQYF
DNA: TGTGCCGGTTCCGGGGCCGAGAGAGGGGAGCAGTACTTC

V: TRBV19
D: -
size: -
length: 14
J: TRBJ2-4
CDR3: CASSIWGNRNIQYF
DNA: TGTGCCAGTAGTATTTGGGGGAATAGGAACATTCAGTACTTC

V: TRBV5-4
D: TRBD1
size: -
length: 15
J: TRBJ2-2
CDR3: CASSVKQGYTGELFF
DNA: TGTGCCAGCAGCGTGAAACAGGGGTACACCGGGGAGCTGTTTTTT

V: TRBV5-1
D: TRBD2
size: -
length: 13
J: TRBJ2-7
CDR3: CASSPGGTYEQYF
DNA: TGCGCCAGCAGCCCCGGGGGGACCTACGAGCAGTACTTC

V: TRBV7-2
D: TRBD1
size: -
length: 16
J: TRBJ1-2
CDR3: CASSPTTGGAKYGYTF
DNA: TGTGCCAGCAGCCCCACAACAGGGGGCGCGAAATATGGCTACACCTTC

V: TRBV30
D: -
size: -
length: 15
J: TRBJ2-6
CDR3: CAYSVGSSGANVLTF
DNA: TGTGCCTATAGCGTCGGCAGCTCTGGGGCCAACGTCCTGACTTTC

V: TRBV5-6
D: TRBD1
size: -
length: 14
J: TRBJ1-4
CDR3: CASSPGTGEGKLFF
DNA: TGTGCCAGCAGCCCCGGGACAGGGGAGGGAAAACTGTTTTTT

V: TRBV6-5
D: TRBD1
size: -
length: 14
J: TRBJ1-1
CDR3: CASSYRTGGTEAFF
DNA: TGTGCCAGCAGTTACCGCACAGGGGGCACTGAAGCTTTCTTT

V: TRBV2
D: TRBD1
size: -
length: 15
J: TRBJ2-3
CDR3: CASSAGQSYTDTQYF
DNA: TGTGCCAGCAGTGCGGGACAGTCTTACACAGATACGCAGTATTTT

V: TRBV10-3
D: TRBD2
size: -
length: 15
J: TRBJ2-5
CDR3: CAISAGSGVGETQYF
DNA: TGTGCCATCAGTGCAGGTAGCGGGGTGGGGGAGACCCAGTACTTC

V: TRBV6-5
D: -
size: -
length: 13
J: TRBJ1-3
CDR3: CASSYLGGNTIYF
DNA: TGTGCCAGCAGTTACTTGGGTGGAAACACCATATATTTT

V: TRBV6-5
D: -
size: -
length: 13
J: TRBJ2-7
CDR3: CASRKGVPYEQYF
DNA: TGTGCCAGCAGAAAGGGGGTTCCTTACGAGCAGTACTTC

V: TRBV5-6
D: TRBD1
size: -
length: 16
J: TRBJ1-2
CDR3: CASSLVEWDRLYGYTF
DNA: TGTGCCAGCAGCTTGGTCGAGTGGGACAGGCTCTATGGCTACACCTTC

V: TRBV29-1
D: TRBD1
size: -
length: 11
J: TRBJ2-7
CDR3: CSVDRGHEQYF
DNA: TGCAGCGTTGACAGGGGGCACGAGCAGTACTTC

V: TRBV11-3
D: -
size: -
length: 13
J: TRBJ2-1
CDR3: CASSLEGVNEQFF
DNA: TGTGCCAGCAGCTTAGAAGGGGTCAATGAGCAGTTCTTC

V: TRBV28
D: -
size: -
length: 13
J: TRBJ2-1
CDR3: CASSEDSYNEQFF
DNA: TGTGCCAGCAGTGAGGACAGCTACAATGAGCAGTTCTTC

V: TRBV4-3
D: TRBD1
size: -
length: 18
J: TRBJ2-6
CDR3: CASSQEGTGRSGANVLTF
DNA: TGCGCCAGCAGCCAAGAAGGGACAGGGAGATCTGGGGCCAACGTCCTGACTTTC

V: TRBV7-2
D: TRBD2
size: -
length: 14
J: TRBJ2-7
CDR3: CASSFLAGSYEQYF
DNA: TGTGCCAGCAGCTTCCTAGCGGGTAGCTACGAGCAGTACTTC

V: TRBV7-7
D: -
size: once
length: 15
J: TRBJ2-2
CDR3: CASSLRGSGTGELFF
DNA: TGTGCCAGCAGCCTCAGGGGCTCGGGCACCGGGGAGCTGTTTTTT

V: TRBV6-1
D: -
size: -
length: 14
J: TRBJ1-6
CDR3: CASSLADRNSPLHF
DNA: TGTGCCAGCAGCCTTGCTGACCGGAATTCACCCCTCCACTTT

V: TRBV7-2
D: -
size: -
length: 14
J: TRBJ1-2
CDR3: CASSLEVESYGYTF
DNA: TGTGCCAGCAGCTTAGAGGTAGAATCCTATGGCTACACCTTC

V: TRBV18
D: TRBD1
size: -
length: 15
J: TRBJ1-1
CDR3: CASSPGQGFDTEAFF
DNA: TGTGCCAGCTCACCCGGACAGGGTTTCGACACTGAAGCTTTCTTT

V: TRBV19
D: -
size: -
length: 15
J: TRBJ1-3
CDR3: CASSIPRSSGNTIYF
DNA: TGTGCCAGTAGTATACCGCGGTCGTCTGGAAACACCATATATTTT

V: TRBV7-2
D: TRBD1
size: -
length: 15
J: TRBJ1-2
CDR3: CASSLGRGHSYGYTF
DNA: TGTGCCAGCAGCTTAGGCAGGGGGCATAGCTATGGCTACACCTTC

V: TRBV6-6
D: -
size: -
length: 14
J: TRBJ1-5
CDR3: CASRLPLWGKPQHF
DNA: TGTGCCAGCAGATTACCCCTGTGGGGTAAGCCCCAGCATTTT

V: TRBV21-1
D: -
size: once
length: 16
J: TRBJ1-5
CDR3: CASTRRSDNSNQPQHF
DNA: TGTGCCAGCACCCGTCGTTCTGATAATAGCAATCAGCCCCAGCATTTT

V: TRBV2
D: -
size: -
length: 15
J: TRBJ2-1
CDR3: CASSEVQSSYNEQFF
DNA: TGTGCCAGCAGTGAAGTGCAGAGCTCCTACAATGAGCAGTTCTTC

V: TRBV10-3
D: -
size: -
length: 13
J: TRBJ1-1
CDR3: CAIRNTGNTEAFF
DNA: TGTGCCATCAGGAATACAGGGAATACTGAAGCTTTCTTT

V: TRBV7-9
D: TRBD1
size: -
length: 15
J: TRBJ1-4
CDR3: CASSFGTGGEEKLFF
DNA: TGTGCCAGCAGCTTCGGGACAGGGGGCGAGGAAAAACTGTTTTTT

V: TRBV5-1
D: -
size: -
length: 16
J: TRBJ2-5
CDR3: CASSLDAVRDQETQYF
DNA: TGCGCCAGCAGCTTGGATGCTGTCAGGGACCAAGAGACCCAGTACTTC

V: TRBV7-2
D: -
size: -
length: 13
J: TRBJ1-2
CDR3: CASSALDGRGYTF
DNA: TGTGCCAGCAGCGCCCTCGACGGGAGGGGCTACACCTTC

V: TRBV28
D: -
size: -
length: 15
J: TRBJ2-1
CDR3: CASGINSGPYNEQFF
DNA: TGTGCCAGCGGAATTAACTCTGGGCCCTACAATGAGCAGTTCTTC

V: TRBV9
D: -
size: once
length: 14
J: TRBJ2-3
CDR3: CASSPRTTTDTQYF
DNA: TGTGCCAGCAGCCCCCGGACTACCACAGATACGCAGTATTTT

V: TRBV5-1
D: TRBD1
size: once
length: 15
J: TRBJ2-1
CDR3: CASSLETGRMNEQFF
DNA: TGCGCCAGCAGCTTGGAGACAGGGAGAATGAATGAGCAGTTCTTC

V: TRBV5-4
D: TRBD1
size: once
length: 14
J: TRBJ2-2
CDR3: CASRRDRGTGELFF
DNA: TGTGCCAGCAGACGTGACAGGGGCACCGGGGAGCTGTTTTTT

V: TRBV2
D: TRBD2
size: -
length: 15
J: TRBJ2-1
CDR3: CASSLAGGGLGEQFF
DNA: TGTGCCAGCAGTTTAGCGGGAGGCGGGTTGGGGGAGCAGTTCTTC

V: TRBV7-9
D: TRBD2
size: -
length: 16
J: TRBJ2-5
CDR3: CASSTRIAGVGETQYF
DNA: TGTGCCAGCAGCACCCGGATAGCGGGGGTAGGGGAGACCCAGTACTTC

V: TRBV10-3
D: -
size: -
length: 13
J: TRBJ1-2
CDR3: CAIKPDMRYGYTF
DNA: TGTGCCATCAAACCAGACATGAGATATGGCTACACCTTC

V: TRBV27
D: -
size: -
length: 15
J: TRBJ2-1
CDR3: CASSAGAGWDNEQFF
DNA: TGTGCCAGCAGTGCAGGGGCTGGTTGGGACAATGAGCAGTTCTTC

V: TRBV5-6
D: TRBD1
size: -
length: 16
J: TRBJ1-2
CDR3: CASSLLQGAPSYGYTF
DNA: TGTGCCAGCAGCTTGCTCCAGGGGGCGCCCAGCTATGGCTACACCTTC

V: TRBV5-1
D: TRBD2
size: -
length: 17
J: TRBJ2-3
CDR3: CASSLGALAGSTDTQYF
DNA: TGCGCCAGCAGCTTGGGAGCGCTAGCGGGGAGCACAGATACGCAGTATTTT

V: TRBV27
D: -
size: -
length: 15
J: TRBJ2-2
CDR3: CASSFGGAGTGELFF
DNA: TGTGCCAGCAGTTTCGGAGGAGCTGGAACCGGGGAGCTGTTTTTT

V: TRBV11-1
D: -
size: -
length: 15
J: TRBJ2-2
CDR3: CASSLVPGNTGELFF
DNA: TGTGCCAGCAGCTTAGTTCCGGGTAACACCGGGGAGCTGTTTTTT

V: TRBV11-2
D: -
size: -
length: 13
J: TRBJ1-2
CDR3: CASSLEGTYGYTF
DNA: TGTGCCAGCAGCTTAGAGGGCACCTATGGCTACACCTTC

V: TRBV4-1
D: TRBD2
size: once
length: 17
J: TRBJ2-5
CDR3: CASSQGSSGGAQETQYF
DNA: TGCGCCAGCAGCCAAGGATCTAGCGGGGGGGCACAAGAGACCCAGTACTTC

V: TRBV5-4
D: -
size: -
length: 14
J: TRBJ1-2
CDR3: CASSPGAPEGGYTF
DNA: TGTGCCAGCAGCCCAGGGGCCCCTGAGGGGGGCTACACCTTC